Sequencing of this TCR beta chain was carried out in a study of vaccination and CD4 T cells after COVID-19. Cultured CD4+ T cell DNA underwent sequencing with the Oncomine TCR Beta short-read assay. TCRdb used MiXCR to reprocess the PCR reads, holding one entry per CDR3 protein. The table lists about 6,300 distinct CDR3 sequences, more than 60% of them singletons. The CDR3 spans 13 residues. Trimming took off 5 bases at V and 0 bases at J, with 8 bases between the two ends. Treatment indicated: roughly 10-day PBMC culture with coronavirus spike peptide pools or control peptides (ViraFEST assay). Peptide pools at 10 ug/ml and IL-2 at roughly 9.3 IU/ml were added to cultures of under 2.5 million PBMCs per well. Comment on this clonotype: Its antigen is still unknown.

This chain uses TRBV12-3 or TRBV12-4 with TRBJ2-7, with a tentative D call TRBD2 (6 bases). This receptor was identified in a human donor who had recovered from COVID-19. The sequenced sample consisted of CD4+ T cells from blood, cultured in vitro. CDR3 loop: CASSPGGSYEQYF. CDR3 bases: TGTGCCAGCAGTCCCGGGGGCTCCTACGAGCAGTACTTC.